This entry concerns a single T cell receptor beta chain. Its antigen is undetermined. Germline CDR1 is LNHDA and CDR2 is SQIVND (reference sequence). The CDR3 contains 13 residues. With 1 base removed from V and 7 bases from J, the gap between germline ends came to 8 bases. The record originates from a study of radiotherapy plus CTLA-4 blockade in lung cancer. Across the whole study: In roughly 19% of patients, objective responses were seen; roughly 30% had disease control. Study-wide results and limits: Among blood TCR repertoires after radiotherapy plus ipilimumab, tumor-derived clones expanded. Together with interferon-beta, which increased in serum after radiation, early dynamic changes in blood T cell clones were reportedly the best predictors of response.

Assay: immunoSEQ multiplex PCR; the TCRdb copy retains only in-frame clones and omits some. The table has around 82,000 clones, 84% seen once. Chemo-refractory metastatic non-small-cell lung cancer patients were treated with focal radiation plus CTLA-4 blockade with ipilimumab. The chain is built from TRBV19 and TRBJ2-1; a weak D match, TRBD2 (6 bases). This receptor was identified in a human donor with non-small cell lung cancer who had stable disease on radiotherapy plus ipilimumab. This specimen consisted of peripheral blood, obtained from a patient treated with radiotherapy plus ipilimumab. CDR3 protein: CASSIVRGNEQFF. For the CDR3, the DNA is TGTGCCAGTAGTATAGTTCGGGGGAATGAGCAGTTCTTC.